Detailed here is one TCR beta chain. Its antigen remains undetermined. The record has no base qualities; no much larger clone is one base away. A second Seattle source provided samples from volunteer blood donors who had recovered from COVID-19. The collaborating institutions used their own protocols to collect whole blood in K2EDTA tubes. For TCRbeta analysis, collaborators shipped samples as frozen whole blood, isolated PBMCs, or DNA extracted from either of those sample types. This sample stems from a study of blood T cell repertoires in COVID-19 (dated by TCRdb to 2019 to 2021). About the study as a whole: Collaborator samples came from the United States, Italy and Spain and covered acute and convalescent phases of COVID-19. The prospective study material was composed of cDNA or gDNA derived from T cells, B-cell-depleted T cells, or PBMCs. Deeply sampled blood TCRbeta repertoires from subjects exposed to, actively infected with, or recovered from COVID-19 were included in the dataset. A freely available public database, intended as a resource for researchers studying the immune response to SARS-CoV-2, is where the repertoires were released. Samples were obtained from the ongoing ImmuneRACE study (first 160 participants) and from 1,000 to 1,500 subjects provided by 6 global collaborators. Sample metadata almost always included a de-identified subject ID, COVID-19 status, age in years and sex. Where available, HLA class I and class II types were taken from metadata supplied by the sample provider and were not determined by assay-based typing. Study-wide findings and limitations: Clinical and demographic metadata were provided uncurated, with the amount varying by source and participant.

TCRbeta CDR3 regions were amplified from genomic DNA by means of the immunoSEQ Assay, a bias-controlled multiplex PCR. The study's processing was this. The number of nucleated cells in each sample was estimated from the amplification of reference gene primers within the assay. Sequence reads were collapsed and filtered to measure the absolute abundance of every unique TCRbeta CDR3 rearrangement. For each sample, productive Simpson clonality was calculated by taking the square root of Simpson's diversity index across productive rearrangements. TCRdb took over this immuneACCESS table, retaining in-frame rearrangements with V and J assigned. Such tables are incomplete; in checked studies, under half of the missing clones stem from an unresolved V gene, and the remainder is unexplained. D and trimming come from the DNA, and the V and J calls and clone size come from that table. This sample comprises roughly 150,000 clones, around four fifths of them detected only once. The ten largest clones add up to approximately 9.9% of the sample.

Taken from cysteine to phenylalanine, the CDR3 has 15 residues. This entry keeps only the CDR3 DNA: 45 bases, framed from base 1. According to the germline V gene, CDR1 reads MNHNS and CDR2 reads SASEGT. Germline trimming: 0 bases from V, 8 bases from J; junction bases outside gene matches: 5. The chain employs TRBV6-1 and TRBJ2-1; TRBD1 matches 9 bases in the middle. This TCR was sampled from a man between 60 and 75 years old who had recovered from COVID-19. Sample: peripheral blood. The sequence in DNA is TGTGCCAGCAGTGAAGCTGGACAGGGGTTCCATGAGCAGTTCTTC. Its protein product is CASSEAGQGFHEQFF.